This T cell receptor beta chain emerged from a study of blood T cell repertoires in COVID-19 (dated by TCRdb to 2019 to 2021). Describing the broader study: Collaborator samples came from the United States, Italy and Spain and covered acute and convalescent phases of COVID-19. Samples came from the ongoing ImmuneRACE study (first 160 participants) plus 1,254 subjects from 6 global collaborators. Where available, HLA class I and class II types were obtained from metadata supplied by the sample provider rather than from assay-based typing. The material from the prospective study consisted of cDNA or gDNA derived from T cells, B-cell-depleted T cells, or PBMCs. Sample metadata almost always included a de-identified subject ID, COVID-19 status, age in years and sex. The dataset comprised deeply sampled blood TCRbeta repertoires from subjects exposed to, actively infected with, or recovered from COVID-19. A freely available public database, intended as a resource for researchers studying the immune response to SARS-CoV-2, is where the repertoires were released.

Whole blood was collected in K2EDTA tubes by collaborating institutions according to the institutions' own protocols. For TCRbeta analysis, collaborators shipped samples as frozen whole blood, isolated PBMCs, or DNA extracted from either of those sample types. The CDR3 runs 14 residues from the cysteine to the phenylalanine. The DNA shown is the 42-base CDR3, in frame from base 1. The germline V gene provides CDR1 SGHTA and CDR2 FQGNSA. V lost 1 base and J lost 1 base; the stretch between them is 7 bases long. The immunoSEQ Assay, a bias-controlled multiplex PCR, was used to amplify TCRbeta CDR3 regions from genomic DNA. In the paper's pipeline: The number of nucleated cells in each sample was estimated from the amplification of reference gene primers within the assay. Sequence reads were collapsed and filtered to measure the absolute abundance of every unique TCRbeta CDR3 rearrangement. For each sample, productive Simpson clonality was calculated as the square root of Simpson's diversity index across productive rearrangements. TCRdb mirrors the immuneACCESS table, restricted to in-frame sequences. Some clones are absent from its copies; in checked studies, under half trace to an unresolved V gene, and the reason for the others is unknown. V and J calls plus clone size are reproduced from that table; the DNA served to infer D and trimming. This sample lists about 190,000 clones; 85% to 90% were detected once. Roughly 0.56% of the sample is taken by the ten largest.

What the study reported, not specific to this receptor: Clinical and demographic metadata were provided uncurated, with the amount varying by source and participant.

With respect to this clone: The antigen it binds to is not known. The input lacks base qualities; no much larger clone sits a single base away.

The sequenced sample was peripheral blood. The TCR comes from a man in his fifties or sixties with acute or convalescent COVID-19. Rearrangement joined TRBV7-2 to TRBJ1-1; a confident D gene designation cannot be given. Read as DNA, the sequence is TGTGCCAGCAGCTTAGACAGTTCGAACACTGAAGCTTTCTTT. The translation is CASSLDSSNTEAFF.